This TCR beta chain stems from a study of cytomegalovirus exposure and HLA in healthy donors. PCR employed 60 Vbeta and 13 Jbeta primers. The data were produced by immunoSEQ multiplex PCR, yet TCRdb's version contains in-frame clones alone and is incomplete. The sample contains approximately 150,000 clones, 75% of which appear only once. J lost 7 bases, V lost 1 base, and 6 bases had no gene match. Germline V lookup: CDR1 LNHDA, CDR2 SQIVND (reference sequence). The CDR3 runs 14 residues. This clone was seen more than once but under ten times. The origin of this receptor is a male donor in good health and CMV-seronegative. V is TRBV19 and J is TRBJ2-7; 8 bases map to TRBD2. Sequences were obtained from PBMCs. The CDR3 reads CASSIAGGPSEQYF. The CDR3, as DNA: TGTGCCAGTAGTATAGCGGGAGGGCCGAGTGAGCAGTACTTC. The variable domain in full, completed from reference TRBV19 and TRBJ2-7, reads DGGITQSPKYLFRKEGQNVTLSCEQNLNHDAMYWYRQDPGQGLRLIYYSQIVNDFQKGDIAEGYSVSREKKESFPLTVTSAQKNPTAFYLCASSIAGGPSEQYFGPGTRLTVT.